The 32 T cell receptor beta chains given below trace back to one sample, sequenced in a study of human T cells and chemical hapten exposure. Time point noted: pre-sensitization, week 0. Specified treatment: therapeutic diphenylcyclopropenone sensitization with weekly scalp DPC. MiXCR, run by TCRdb on the RACE reads, gives a single entry per CDR3 protein. The top ten hold 2.5% to 3% of the sample, which has about 380,000 distinct CDR3 sequences, 4.5% to 5.5% seen once. The input for sequencing was whole blood, taken in connection with sensitization to the hapten diphenylcyclopropenone (DPC). The origin of the receptors is a woman aged 50 to 65 with alopecia areata. Some clones in this sample may be carry-over from other donors' samples.

This clonotype has just a few counts. The chain carries TRBV30 and TRBJ1-5; maybe TRBD1 (5 bases). The CDR3 sequence is 15 residues long. Germline lookup yields CDR1 GTSNPN and CDR2 SVGIG (reference sequence). Trimming pared 3 bases from V and 0 bases from J, leaving 12 bases between. CDR3: CAWSVGDSSNQPQHF. In DNA form, the CDR3 reads TGTGCCTGGAGCGTGGGGGACTCTAGCAATCAGCCCCAGCATTTT. The whole variable domain, filled in from reference TRBV30 and TRBJ1-5, reads SQTIHQWPATLVQPVGSPLSLECTVEGTSNPNLYWYRQAAGRGLQLLFYSVGIGQISSEVPQNLSASRPQDRQFILSSKKLLLSDSGFYLCAWSVGDSSNQPQHFGDGTRLSIL.

This clonotype came up many times. The chain has TRBV28 and TRBJ1-2, with 8 bases matching TRBD1. The CDR3 spans 14 residues. Germline V gene sequence: CDR1 MDHEN, CDR2 SYDVKM. V lost 4 bases to trimming and J lost 5 bases; unmatched junction nucleotides: 6. The CDR3 DNA is TGTGCCAGCAGTTACGCGGACAGGGAGTATGGCTACACCTTC. Translated, it gives CASSYADREYGYTF.

This clonotype came up many times. V and J are TRBV12-3 or TRBV12-4 and TRBJ2-3; TRBD2 aligns across 8 bases. The CDR3 runs 16 residues. V dropped 6 bases and J dropped 0; count of bases not matched to a gene: 8. CDR3 coding DNA: TGTGCCAGCAGCCGCGGACTAGCCTTAAGCACAGATACGCAGTATTTT. This encodes CASSRGLALSTDTQYF.

This clonotype was counted many times. The chain recombines TRBV6-6 with TRBJ2-1; D unresolved. Trimming took 2 bases from V and 5 from J, leaving 7 bases between them. CDR3 length: 13 residues. Germline V CDR1 and CDR2: MNHNY, SVGAGI (reference sequence). The CDR3 DNA sequence: TGTGCCAGCAGTTACCAGGCGGACAATGAGCAGTTCTTC. Amino acid sequence: CASSYQADNEQFF.

This clonotype was seen only a few times. The chain has TRBV14 and TRBJ2-7; D possibly matches TRBD1 or TRBD2 (6 bases each). The germline V gene has CDR1 SGHDN and CDR2 FVKESK. V lost 2 bases to trimming and J lost 5 bases, with 22 bases between them. The CDR3 has 17 amino acids. CDR3 loop: CASSQIGFIGGFNEQYF. The CDR3 DNA is TGTGCCAGCAGCCAAATCGGGTTTATAGGGGGGTTCAACGAGCAGTACTTC.

This clonotype was observed at least ten times. The chain joins TRBV4-3 to TRBJ1-1; 10 bases map to TRBD1. The V segment lost 4 bases and the J segment 6 bases; nucleotides outside the gene matches: 5. The CDR3 is 14 amino acids. The germline gives CDR1 LGHNA, CDR2 YSLEER. DNA for the CDR3: TGCGCCAGCAGCCCACTCGGACAGGGGGCTGAAGCTTTCTTT. This encodes CASSPLGQGAEAFF.

This clonotype was seen repeatedly, ten times or more. This chain connects TRBV12-3 or TRBV12-4 to TRBJ1-1, with D perhaps matching TRBD1 (6 bases). Trimming took off 5 bases at V and 4 bases at J, with 14 bases between the two ends. The CDR3 totals 14 residues. The CDR3: CASSTTGGATEAFF. CDR3 in DNA: TGTGCCAGCAGTACGACAGGCGGTGCCACTGAAGCTTTCTTT.

This clonotype was detected a few times. The chain uses TRBV7-6 and TRBJ2-2, with 10 bases fitting TRBD2. J was trimmed by 7 bases and V by 5 bases; bases with no gene match: 10. Germline V gives CDR1 SGHVS, CDR2 FNYEAQ. CDR3 length: 16 residues. The CDR3 loop reads CASSPYTSGVNGELFF. CDR3 nucleotides: TGTGCCAGCAGCCCCTACACTAGCGGGGTTAACGGGGAGCTGTTTTTT. The full variable domain, rest sourced from reference TRBV7-6 and TRBJ2-2, is GAGVSQSPRYKVTKRGQDVALRCDPISGHVSLYWYRQALGQGPEFLTYFNYEAQQDKSGLPNDRFSAERPEGSISTLTIQRTEQRDSAMYRCASSPYTSGVNGELFFGEGSRLTVL.

This clonotype was detected many times. The chain employs TRBV7-2 and TRBJ2-3; the match to TRBD1 covers 10 bases. J lost 5 bases, V lost 6 bases, and 8 bases had no gene match. Germline V CDR1 and CDR2: SGHTA, FQGNSA. The CDR3 runs to 15 residues. As DNA, the CDR3 is TGTGCCAGCAGACGACAGGGGGCGCGTGGAGATACGCAGTATTTT. This codes for CASRRQGARGDTQYF.

This clonotype showed up many times. In DNA, the CDR3 is TGTGCCAGCAGTCGATATAGCGGGAGCACAGATACGCAGTATTTT. Encoded protein: CASSRYSGSTDTQYF. The rearrangement uses TRBV6-5 and TRBJ2-3; 7 nucleotides line up with TRBD2. This CDR3 region has 15 residues. J was trimmed by 0 bases and V by 5 bases; bases with no gene match: 5. Germline loops: CDR1 MNHEY, CDR2 SVGAGI.

V is TRBV10-3 and J is TRBJ1-1, with D possibly being TRBD1 (5 bases). This CDR3 has 15 residues. Germline CDR1 ENHRY, CDR2 SYGVKD. V was clipped by 0 bases and J by 5 bases, with 13 bases between them. CDR3 DNA sequence: TGTGCCATCAGTGAGTCGCCAGGGTCTGGGACTGAAGCTTTCTTT. Translation gives CAISESPGSGTEAFF.

This clonotype showed up many times. The J gene is TRBJ2-5, the V gene TRBV5-6; 7 bases are shared with TRBD2. The CDR3 extends over 13 amino acids. Per germline, CDR1 SGHDT and CDR2 YYEEEE. V trimming: 0 bases; J trimming: 7 bases; junction bases outside the gene matches: 3. Written as DNA, the CDR3 is TGTGCCAGCAGCTTGGTAGGGGAGGGGACCCAGTACTTC. This codes for CASSLVGEGTQYF.

This clonotype was counted many times. V and J are TRBV21-1 and TRBJ1-2. TRBV21-1 is deemed a pseudogene. The CDR3 has 13 amino acids. DNA of the CDR3: TGTGCCAGCAGCAAGGGCTGGCAATGCGGCTACACCTTC. Its translation is CASSKGWQCGYTF.

In this sample, this clonotype turned up many times. The V gene is TRBV13, the J gene TRBJ2-5; 12 bases align to TRBD2. Trimming cost V 4 bases and J 1 base; bases outside gene matches: 4. Germline CDR1 reads PRHDT; CDR2 reads FYEKMQ (reference sequence). The CDR3 sequence is 16 residues long. This CDR3 reads CASSSGTSGSQETQYF. The CDR3 DNA reads as TGTGCCAGCAGCTCCGGGACTAGCGGGTCCCAAGAGACCCAGTACTTC.

V gene TRBV20-1 combines with J gene TRBJ2-4; D not resolved. CDR1 and CDR2 from the germline V gene are DFQATT and SNEGSKA (reference sequence). The V and J ends lost 5 bases and 1 base respectively, with 15 bases between them. The length of the CDR3 is 15 residues. The CDR3 sequence: CSAWPPLFAKNIQYF. CDR3 sequence (DNA): TGCAGTGCTTGGCCCCCGTTATTCGCCAAAAACATTCAGTACTTC.

This clonotype was seen ten or more times. The genes are TRBV11-2 and TRBJ2-2; 8 bases fit TRBD1. Looked up from germline, CDR1 is SGHAT and CDR2 is FQNNGV. J gave up 0 bases and V 5 bases, and 2 bases lay outside the gene matches. This CDR3 has 15 amino acids. The CDR3 nucleotides read TGTGCCAGCAGCCCGGGACAGGCGAACACCGGGGAGCTGTTTTTT. Translating it yields CASSPGQANTGELFF.

The gene calls are TRBV15 and TRBJ2-7; the D gene is possibly TRBD1 (6 bases). Trimming pared 1 base from V and 5 bases from J, leaving 12 bases between. CDR3 length: 14 amino acids. Per germline, CDR1 LNHNV and CDR2 YYDKDF (reference sequence). The CDR3 here is CATSRGETGHEQYF. CDR3 nucleotides: TGTGCCACCAGCAGAGGGGAAACAGGGCACGAGCAGTACTTC.

The table lists this clonotype with many counts. This CDR3 is CASSGDRLQETQYF. The CDR3 nucleotides are TGTGCCAGCAGCGGGGACAGGCTCCAAGAGACCCAGTACTTC. This sequence joins TRBV5-6 and TRBJ2-5; 8 nucleotides match TRBD1. Trimming took 4 bases from V and 1 from J; bases not matched to a gene: 3. Germline CDR1 reads SGHDT; CDR2 reads YYEEEE. The CDR3 loop spans 14 amino acids.

This clonotype was seen many times. The J gene is TRBJ2-1, the V gene TRBV13, with unresolved D. The CDR3 contains 12 residues. Trimming stripped 5 bases from V and 7 bases from J, with 9 bases between. CDR1 is PRHDT and CDR2 is FYEKMQ in the germline V gene (reference sequence). This CDR3 is CASSPGRNEQFF. CDR3 coding DNA: TGTGCCAGCAGCCCGGGCAGGAATGAGCAGTTCTTC.

This clonotype was seen many times. The genes are TRBV29-1 and TRBJ1-2; no reliable D call. CDR1 SQVTM and CDR2 ANQGSEA come from the germline V gene. V lost 4 bases and J lost 8, with 11 bases in between. The CDR3 consists of 11 residues. This CDR3 is CSVGTPGGYTF. CDR3 sequence (DNA): TGCAGCGTTGGTACCCCGGGGGGCTACACCTTC.

This clonotype was counted at least ten times. The chain combines TRBV7-2 with TRBJ2-3, with 12 bases identical to TRBD2. The germline CDR1 and CDR2 sequences are SGHTA and FQGNSA. The junction had 8 bases not matched to a gene; V was cut back by 5 bases and J by 5 bases. The CDR3 sequence is 16 residues long. CDR3 sequence reads: CASSPPSGRAIDTQYF. DNA of the CDR3: TGTGCCAGCAGCCCACCTAGCGGGAGGGCAATAGATACGCAGTATTTT.

This clonotype occurred many times. This rearrangement joins TRBV29-1 to TRBJ2-5; 10 bases agree with TRBD2. This CDR3 contains 17 residues. Germline V gene data show CDR1 as SQVTM and CDR2 as ANQGSEA. V was clipped by 1 base and J by 12 bases; unmatched bases: 20. The CDR3 region has the DNA TGCAGCGTTGAAGGAACGGGTAGCGGGAGGCCCCAAGGATCTGAGTACTTC. Its protein product is CSVEGTGSGRPQGSEYF.

This clonotype was seen ten or more times. The V and J genes are TRBV2 and TRBJ2-1; possible D gene TRBD2, 6 bases. The length of the CDR3 is 13 residues. V was shortened by 2 bases and J by 7 bases, with 9 bases between the two germline ends. Germline CDR1 and CDR2: SNHLY and FYNNEI. As DNA, the CDR3 is TGTGCCAGCAGTGAATGGAGGGATAATGAGCAGTTCTTC. This sequence encodes CASSEWRDNEQFF. Using reference TRBV2 and TRBJ2-1 for the parts outside the CDR3, the full variable domain is EPEVTQTPSHQVTQMGQEVILRCVPISNHLYFYWYRQILGQKVEFLVSFYNNEISEKSEIFDDQFSVERPDGSNFTLKIRSTKLEDSAMYFCASSEWRDNEQFFGPGTRLTVL.

There are a few counts of this clonotype. The chain is built from TRBV12-3 or TRBV12-4 and TRBJ1-2; D is perhaps TRBD1 (5 bases). V was trimmed by 3 bases and J by 3 bases, leaving 8 bases between them. The CDR3 is made up of 13 amino acids. CDR3 loop: CASSFDSDYGYTF. In DNA form, the CDR3 reads TGTGCCAGCAGTTTCGACAGCGACTATGGCTACACCTTC.

V and J are TRBV6-1 and TRBJ2-3, with D unresolved. V lost 1 base and J 2 bases, leaving 10 bases between the germline ends. The CDR3 length is 15 residues. Germline V gene lookup returns CDR1 MNHNS and CDR2 SASEGT. The DNA for the CDR3 is TGTGCCAGCAGTGAAGTTAAGGGATACACAGATACGCAGTATTTT. Its translation is CASSEVKGYTDTQYF.

Ten or more counts support this clonotype. J is TRBJ1-5 and V is TRBV10-3; D is unresolved. Trimming shortened V by 0 bases and J by 3 bases, and 9 bases separated the two germline ends. The germline V gene has CDR1 ENHRY and CDR2 SYGVKD. This CDR3 has 15 residues. The CDR3 bases are TGTGCCATCAGTGAGTCGAACGAACCCAATCAGCCCCAGCATTTT. Amino acids: CAISESNEPNQPQHF.

This clonotype appeared many times. J is TRBJ2-1 and V is TRBV29-1; 7 bases agree with TRBD2. The J segment lost 8 bases and the V segment lost 4 bases, leaving 5 bases of the junction unmatched. The germline V gene has CDR1 SQVTM and CDR2 ANQGSEA. This CDR3 has 12 residues. This CDR3 is CSVGSGNDEQFF. CDR3 sequence (DNA): TGCAGCGTTGGAAGCGGGAATGATGAGCAGTTCTTC.

This clonotype was recorded at least ten times. This chain connects TRBV5-6 to TRBJ1-1; D uncertain. V was shortened by 8 bases and J by 2 bases, with 13 bases between the two germline ends. Germline V gives CDR1 SGHDT, CDR2 YYEEEE. This CDR3 region has 13 residues. The CDR3 DNA reads TGTGCCAGTCATCAAGGTAGTAACACTGAAGCTTTCTTT. This codes for CASHQGSNTEAFF. The variable domain in full, with the rest retrieved from reference TRBV5-6 and TRBJ1-1, is DAGVTQSPTHLIKTRGQQVTLRCSPKSGHDTVSWYQQALGQGPQFIFQYYEEEERQRGNFPDRFSGHQFPNYSSELNVNALLLGDSALYLCASHQGSNTEAFFGQGTRLTVV.

The table lists this clonotype with a few counts. The chain recombines TRBV28 with TRBJ2-3; tentative D call: TRBD2 (6 bases). V dropped 5 bases and J dropped 5 bases, with 14 bases sitting between them. The germline CDR1 and CDR2 sequences are MDHEN and SYDVKM. This CDR3 has 14 residues. For the CDR3, the DNA is TGTGCCAGCAGTGGGGGACTGCTAAAAGATACGCAGTATTTT. Translation gives CASSGGLLKDTQYF. The variable domain in full, completed from reference TRBV28 and TRBJ2-3, reads DVKVTQSSRYLVKRTGEKVFLECVQDMDHENMFWYRQDPGLGLRLIYFSYDVKMKEKGDIPEGYSVSREKKERFSLILESASTNQTSMYLCASSGGLLKDTQYFGPGTRLTVL.

This clonotype was counted many times. This chain joins TRBV5-1 and TRBJ2-3; 11 bases match TRBD2. Per the germline V gene, CDR1 is SGHRS and CDR2 is YFSETQ. The junction had 6 bases not matched to a gene; V was cut back by 0 bases and J by 0 bases. CDR3 length equals 18 residues. CDR3 residues: CASSLEASGGPSTDTQYF. The CDR3 DNA sequence: TGCGCCAGCAGCTTGGAGGCTAGCGGGGGGCCTAGCACAGATACGCAGTATTTT.

This clonotype was seen many times. This chain links TRBV15 with TRBJ2-5; 7 nucleotides agree with TRBD1. V shed 5 bases and J 2 bases; nucleotides not matched to a gene: 8. Germline lookup yields CDR1 LNHNV and CDR2 YYDKDF (reference sequence). CDR3 length equals 15 residues. The CDR3, as DNA: TGTGCCACCAGCCCACACAGGGACAGACAAGAGACCCAGTACTTC. It codes for CATSPHRDRQETQYF.

This clonotype appeared many times. The genes are TRBV28 and TRBJ2-7; 8 nucleotides agree with TRBD2. The germline V gene has CDR1 MDHEN and CDR2 SYDVKM. This CDR3 has 15 residues. V was pared by 10 bases and J by 3 bases, with 14 bases of the junction left unmatched. In nucleotides, the CDR3 is TGTGCCACCCGCATTTCCGGGACTAGAAGCTACGAGCAGTACTTC. The encoded protein is CATRISGTRSYEQYF.